This T cell receptor beta chain is drawn from a study of high-grade serous ovarian cancer treatment subgroups. Overall study: On average, roughly 14,000 reads and 7,494 unique TCR beta rearrangements were obtained per sample. Study-level points and caveats: TCR clonal relatedness correlated positively with neoantigen level. Repertoire similarity ranged about 0.11 to 0.79 between tumors of one patient. Bulk tumor TCR sequencing gave no spatial information.

Notes on this clone: Its matching antigen is unknown.

Tumor tissue was taken before any definitive surgery or chemotherapy was given. Profiling relied on immunoSEQ multiplex PCR, and the TCRdb table lists in-frame clones only, not all of them. The sample includes 7,500 to 8,500 clones, around 72% of them seen just once. The germline CDR1 and CDR2 sequences are SGHNT and YYREEE (reference sequence). This CDR3 comprises 15 residues. V lost 0 bases, J lost 5 bases, and 5 bases stayed unmatched. The chain employs TRBV5-4 and TRBJ1-2; 9 nucleotides agree with TRBD1. The specimen was tumor tissue. The TCR sequence derives from a human donor with high-grade serous ovarian cancer. In DNA, the CDR3 is TGTGCCAGCAGCTTGGCAGGGACAGGGCCTTATGGCTACACCTTC. Protein: CASSLAGTGPYGYTF.